The 11 T cell receptor beta chains given below trace back to one sample, sequenced in a study of T-cell memory formation after mild COVID-19 (dated by TCRdb to the early 2020s). The library was prepared using 5' RACE. Sequencer: Illumina NovaSeq 6000. The public sequencing data were trimmed at Q25 with fastp and processed into clonotypes with MiXCR by TCRdb, which kept only in-frame beta chains. When rows share a CDR3 protein, they turn into one entry using the most common DNA and genes. This sample gives just under 550,000 distinct CDR3 sequences in total; about 20% of them show up just once. Around 12% of the sample is taken by the ten largest. The specimen was PBMCs or a T cell subset sorted from them (not recorded which). These receptors were obtained from an adult woman who had mild COVID-19 (a few samples of this study predate the infection). The sample titles of this study are shuffled in the database, so cell type and time point are left out; the donor was told from shared clones.

The V call is TRBV7-2, the J call TRBJ2-1, with TRBD2 matching over 7 bases. Trimming removed 5 bases from V and 3 bases from J; junction bases left unmatched: 4. This CDR3 is 14 amino acids long. Looked up from germline, CDR1 is SGHTA and CDR2 is FQGNSA. Here the CDR3 reads CASSTSSGYNEQFF. DNA for the CDR3: TGTGCCAGCAGCACCTCTAGCGGCTACAATGAGCAGTTCTTC.

The CDR3: CASSLRRGTGASGNTIYF. The CDR3 bases are TGTGCCAGCAGTTTAAGGCGCGGGACAGGGGCCTCTGGAAACACCATATATTTT. The gene calls are TRBV12-3 or TRBV12-4 and TRBJ1-3; 10 bases match TRBD1. CDR3 size: 18 residues. J lost 0 bases, V lost 2 bases, and 7 bases had no gene match.

This rearrangement joins TRBV5-6 to TRBJ2-7; TRBD2 matches at 7 bases. Germline V gene lookup returns CDR1 SGHDT and CDR2 YYEEEE. Trimming at V came to 6 bases and at J to 0 bases, leaving 9 bases not matched to a gene. This CDR3 comprises 15 residues. DNA for the CDR3: TGTGCCAGCACCGATGGGTTAGCGGGCTCCTACGAGCAGTACTTC. This sequence encodes CASTDGLAGSYEQYF.

J is TRBJ2-1 and V is TRBV29-1; 9 nucleotides match TRBD1. Germline CDR1 and CDR2: SQVTM and ANQGSEA. The CDR3 is 15 amino acids. With 8 bases clipped from V and 4 bases from J, the junction kept 12 bases outside the gene matches. CDR3 in amino acids: CSLAGDREKYNEQFF. CDR3 in DNA: TGCAGCCTAGCAGGGGACAGGGAAAAGTACAATGAGCAGTTCTTC.

This clonotype was seen more than once but under ten times. This chain connects TRBV11-2 to TRBJ2-7; TRBD1 or TRBD2 may be the D gene (5 bases each). V lost 5 bases and J 6 bases, leaving 20 bases between the germline ends. The length of the CDR3 is 15 residues. CDR1 SGHAT and CDR2 FQNNGV come from the germline V gene. The chain's CDR3 is CASSVWDGGHGEQYF. In nucleotides, the CDR3 is TGTGCCAGCAGCGTTTGGGACGGTGGACACGGCGAGCAGTACTTC.

The chain uses TRBV7-2 and TRBJ2-5; no firm D call. V was trimmed by 1 base and J by 2 bases, leaving 8 bases between them. Germline-derived CDR1 and CDR2 are SGHTA and FQGNSA. The CDR3 contains 14 residues. The CDR3: CASSLEILQETQYF. CDR3 DNA sequence: TGTGCCAGCAGCTTAGAGATTCTACAAGAGACCCAGTACTTC.

The sample holds a few counts of this clonotype. The rearrangement uses TRBV29-1 and TRBJ2-7, with D possibly matching TRBD2 (7 bases). Germline V gene sequence: CDR1 SQVTM, CDR2 ANQGSEA. The length of the CDR3 is 14 residues. The V and J ends lost 4 bases and 3 bases respectively, with 16 bases between them. The CDR3 region is CSVVRPGGYYEQYF. DNA for the CDR3: TGCAGCGTTGTAAGACCGGGGGGCTACTACGAGCAGTACTTC.

The sample holds a few counts of this clonotype. This chain joins TRBV4-1 and TRBJ2-7; D unclear. The CDR3 totals 14 residues. Trimming took off 4 bases at V and 0 bases at J, with 10 bases between the two ends. CDR1 is MGHRA and CDR2 is YSYEKL in the germline V gene. Written as DNA, the CDR3 is TGCGCCAGCAGCCCCCGCAGGCCCTCCTACGAGCAGTACTTC. The encoded protein is CASSPRRPSYEQYF.

This clonotype has more than one count but fewer than ten. The V and J genes are TRBV7-2 and TRBJ1-1, with 7 bases matching TRBD1. The CDR3 consists of 14 residues. Trimming took 5 bases from V and 4 from J; bases not matched to a gene: 7. Looked up from germline, CDR1 is SGHTA and CDR2 is FQGNSA. For the CDR3, the DNA is TGTGCCAGCAGCCAAGACAGGGTAGGCACTGAAGCTTTCTTT. Its protein product is CASSQDRVGTEAFF.

The V gene is TRBV4-3, the J gene TRBJ2-5, with TRBD1 matching 7 bases. The CDR3 spans 16 residues. After removal of 0 bases from V and 2 bases from J, the junction contained 6 bases not matched to a gene. Germline CDR1 is LGHNA and CDR2 is YSLEER. CDR3 sequence: CASSQDRGSGQETQYF. The CDR3 DNA is TGCGCCAGCAGCCAAGACAGGGGGTCGGGTCAAGAGACCCAGTACTTC.

The CDR3 reads CASSVGLAGDNEQFF. DNA of the CDR3: TGTGCCAGCAGCGTAGGACTAGCGGGGGACAATGAGCAGTTCTTC. V and J are TRBV9 and TRBJ2-1, with 12 bases fitting TRBD2. This CDR3 comprises 15 residues. The germline gives CDR1 SGDLS, CDR2 YYNGEE. V gave up 0 bases and J gave up 5 bases; unmatched junction bases: 0.